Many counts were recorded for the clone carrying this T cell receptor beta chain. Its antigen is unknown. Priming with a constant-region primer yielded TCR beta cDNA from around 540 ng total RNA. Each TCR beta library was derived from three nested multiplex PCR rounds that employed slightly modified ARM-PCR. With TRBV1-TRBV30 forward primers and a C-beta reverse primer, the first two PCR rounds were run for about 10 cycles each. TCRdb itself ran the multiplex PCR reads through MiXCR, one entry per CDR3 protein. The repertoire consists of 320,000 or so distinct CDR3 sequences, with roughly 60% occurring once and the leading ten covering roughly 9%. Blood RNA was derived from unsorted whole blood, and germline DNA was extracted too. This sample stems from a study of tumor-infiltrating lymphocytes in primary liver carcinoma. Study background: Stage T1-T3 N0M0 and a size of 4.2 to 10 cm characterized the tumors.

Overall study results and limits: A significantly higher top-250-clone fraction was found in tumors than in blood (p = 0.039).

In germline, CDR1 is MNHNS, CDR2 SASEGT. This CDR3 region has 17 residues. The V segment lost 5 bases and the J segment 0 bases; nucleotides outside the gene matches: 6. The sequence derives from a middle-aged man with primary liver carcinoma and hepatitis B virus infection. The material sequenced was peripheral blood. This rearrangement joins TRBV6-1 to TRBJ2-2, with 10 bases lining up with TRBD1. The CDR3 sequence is CASSLTGGAPNTGELFF. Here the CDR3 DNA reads TGTGCCAGCAGTTTGACAGGGGGCGCGCCGAACACCGGGGAGCTGTTTTTT.